This T cell receptor (beta chain) was observed in a study of identical twins. Template switching added a universal primer binding site, and final cDNA carried unique molecular identifiers. TCRdb called the 5' RACE reads again in MiXCR, with one record for every CDR3 protein. The data contain 200,000 to 250,000 distinct CDR3 sequences, 7.5% of them singletons. A note on this clonotype: The antigen is undetermined.

Study results and caveats: Surplus twin overlap in beta out-of-frame sequences was less pronounced.

The CDR3 contains 13 residues. Trimming cost V 9 bases and J 5 bases, with 13 bases left between them. These records were also assigned to another study, of yellow fever vaccine responses in identical twins.

The source material was memory (CD45RO+) T cells sorted from blood. The origin of this receptor is a woman under 30 in good health. The chain combines TRBV12-3 or TRBV12-4 with TRBJ1-4; no definite D call. The CDR3 spells CASLRGRNEKLFF. CDR3 nucleotides: TGTGCCAGTTTACGGGGAAGGAATGAAAAACTGTTTTTT.